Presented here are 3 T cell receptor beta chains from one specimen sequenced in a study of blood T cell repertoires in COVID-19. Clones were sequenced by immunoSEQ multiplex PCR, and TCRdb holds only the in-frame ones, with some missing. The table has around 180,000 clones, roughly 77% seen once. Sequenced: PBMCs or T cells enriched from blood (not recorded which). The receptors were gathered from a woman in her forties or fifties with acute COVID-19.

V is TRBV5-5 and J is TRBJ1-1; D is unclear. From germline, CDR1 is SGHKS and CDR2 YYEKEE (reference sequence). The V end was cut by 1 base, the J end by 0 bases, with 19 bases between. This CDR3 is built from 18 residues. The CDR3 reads CASSLYAQGGIMNTEAFF. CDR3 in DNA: TGTGCCAGCAGCTTGTACGCCCAAGGCGGGATCATGAACACTGAAGCTTTCTTT.

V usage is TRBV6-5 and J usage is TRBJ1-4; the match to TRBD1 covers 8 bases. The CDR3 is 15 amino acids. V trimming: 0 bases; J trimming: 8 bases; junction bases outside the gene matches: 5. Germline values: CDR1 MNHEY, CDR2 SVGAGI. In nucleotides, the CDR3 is TGTGCCAGCAGTTACTCCCGACAGGGGCAAGAAAAACTGTTTTTT. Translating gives CASSYSRQGQEKLFF.

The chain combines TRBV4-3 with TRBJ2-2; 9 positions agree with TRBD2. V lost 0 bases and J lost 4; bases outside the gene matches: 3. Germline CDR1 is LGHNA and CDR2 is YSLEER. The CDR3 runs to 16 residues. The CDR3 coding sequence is TGCGCCAGCAGCCAAGATCCAGCGGGAGGCACCGGGGAGCTGTTTTTT. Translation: CASSQDPAGGTGELFF.